This T cell receptor (beta chain) was retrieved from a study of spatial heterogeneity in lung cancer. At the level of the study: Alpha-chain sequences were consistently detected less often than beta-chain sequences. Study-wide results and caveats: Detection of ubiquitous tumor TCRs in blood was higher at resection than follow-up.

A remark on this clonotype: Its antigen is still unknown.

The time point denotes: sample taken at primary tumor resection. Unsorted whole RNA from tumor, nontumor lung or frozen PBMC underwent sequencing. There were around 72 donors, all of them untreated patients with early-stage non-small cell lung cancer. The CDR3 runs 15 residues. Germline assignment: CDR1 SGHAT and CDR2 FQNNGV. V was shortened by 5 bases and J by 0 bases, with 12 bases between the two germline ends. Every TCR cDNA molecule bore its own unique molecular identifier. TCRdb fed the 5' RACE reads into MiXCR, producing one record per CDR3 protein. This table holds around 60,000 distinct CDR3 sequences, roughly 8% found once.

This TCR derives from a female donor with early-stage non-small cell lung cancer. The chain joins TRBV11-2 to TRBJ2-3, with D hard to call. The sequencing used PBMCs, collected at surgery. DNA for the CDR3: TGTGCCAGCAGCCATATTTCAACTAGCACAGATACGCAGTATTTT. Residues: CASSHISTSTDTQYF.